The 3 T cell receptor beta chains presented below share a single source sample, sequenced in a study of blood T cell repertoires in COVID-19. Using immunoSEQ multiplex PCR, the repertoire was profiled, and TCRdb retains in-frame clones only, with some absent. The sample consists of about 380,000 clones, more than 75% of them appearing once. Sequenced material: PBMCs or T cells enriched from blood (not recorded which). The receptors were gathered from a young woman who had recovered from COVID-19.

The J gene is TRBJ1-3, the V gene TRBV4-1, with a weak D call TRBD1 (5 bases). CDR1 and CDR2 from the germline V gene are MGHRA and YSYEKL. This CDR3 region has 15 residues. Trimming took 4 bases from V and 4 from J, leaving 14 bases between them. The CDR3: CASSPWGGDGNTIYF. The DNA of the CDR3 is TGCGCCAGCAGCCCCTGGGGAGGGGACGGAAACACCATATATTTT.

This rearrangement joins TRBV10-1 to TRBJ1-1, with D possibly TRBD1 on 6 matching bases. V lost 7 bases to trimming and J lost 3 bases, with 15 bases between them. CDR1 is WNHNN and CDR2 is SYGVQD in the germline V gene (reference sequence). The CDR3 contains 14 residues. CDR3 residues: CASTPGEGDTEAFF. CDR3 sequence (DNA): TGCGCCAGCACCCCCGGTGAGGGGGACACTGAAGCTTTCTTT.

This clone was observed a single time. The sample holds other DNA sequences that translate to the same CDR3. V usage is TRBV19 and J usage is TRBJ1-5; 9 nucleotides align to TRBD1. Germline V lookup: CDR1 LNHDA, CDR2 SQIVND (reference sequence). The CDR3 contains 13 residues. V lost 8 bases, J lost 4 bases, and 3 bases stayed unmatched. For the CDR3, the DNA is TGTGCCAGTTCCGGGACAGGGAATCAGCCCCAGCATTTT. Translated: CASSGTGNQPQHF.